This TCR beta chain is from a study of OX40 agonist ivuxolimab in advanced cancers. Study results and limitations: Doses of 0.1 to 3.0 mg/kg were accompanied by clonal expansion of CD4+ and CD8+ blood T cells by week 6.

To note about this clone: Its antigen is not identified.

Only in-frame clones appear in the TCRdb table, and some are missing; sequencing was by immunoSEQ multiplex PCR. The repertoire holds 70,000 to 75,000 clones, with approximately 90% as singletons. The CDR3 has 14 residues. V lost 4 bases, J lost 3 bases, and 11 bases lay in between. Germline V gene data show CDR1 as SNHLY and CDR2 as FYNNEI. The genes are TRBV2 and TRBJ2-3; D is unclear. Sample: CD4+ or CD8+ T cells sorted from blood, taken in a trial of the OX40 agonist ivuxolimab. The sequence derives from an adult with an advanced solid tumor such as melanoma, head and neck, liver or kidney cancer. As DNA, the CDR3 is TGTGCCAGCAGTGCAGAGTACGGGACAGATACGCAGTATTTT. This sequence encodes CASSAEYGTDTQYF.